One sample yielded the 8 T cell receptor beta chains listed below, sequenced in a study of PD-1 blockade in classical Hodgkin lymphoma. The data were produced by immunoSEQ multiplex PCR, yet TCRdb's version contains in-frame clones alone and is incomplete. The repertoire consists of around 70,000 clones, with about 64% occurring once and the leading ten covering about 9.1%. Autologous stem cell transplantation was followed by relapse in every patient, and brentuximab vedotin exposure varied. The sample consisted of peripheral blood mononuclear cells (PBMCs), taken before the second cycle of nivolumab. These receptors originate from a human donor with classical Hodgkin lymphoma.

The V gene is TRBV6-5, the J gene TRBJ1-5; D gene unclear. This CDR3 is 15 amino acids long. CDR1 MNHEY and CDR2 SVGAGI come from the germline V gene. V was trimmed by 5 bases and J by 2 bases, leaving 13 bases between them. The CDR3 here is CASSVGPAGNQPQHF. CDR3 coding DNA: TGTGCCAGCAGTGTGGGCCCGGCGGGCAATCAGCCCCAGCATTTT.

V and J are TRBV6-1 and TRBJ2-7, with D perhaps matching TRBD2 (6 bases). From germline, CDR1 is MNHNS and CDR2 SASEGT. This CDR3 comprises 12 residues. Trimming took 1 base from V and 7 from J, leaving 8 bases between them. The CDR3 DNA sequence: TGTGCCAGCAGTGAAGTGGGGAGGGAGCAGTACTTC. It yields the protein CASSEVGREQYF.

The rearrangement joins TRBV5-1 to TRBJ2-1, with 11 bases identical to TRBD2. The germline gives CDR1 SGHRS, CDR2 YFSETQ. The CDR3 runs 15 residues. The ends lost 2 bases at V and 11 bases at J; junction bases unmatched: 9. The DNA for the CDR3 is TGCGCCAGCAGCTTCCTTACTAGCGGGAGTAACAAGCAGTTCTTC. This codes for CASSFLTSGSNKQFF.

The chain couples TRBV6-1 to TRBJ1-5, with D maybe TRBD1 (6 bases). V was cut by 6 bases and J by 0 bases, with 12 bases left in between. This CDR3 contains 15 residues. Per germline, CDR1 MNHNS and CDR2 SASEGT. In nucleotides, the CDR3 is TGTGCCAGCAGGAAAAACAGGGATAGCAATCAGCCCCAGCATTTT. Translating it yields CASRKNRDSNQPQHF.

The CDR3 nucleotides read TGCGCCAGCAGCTTGGCAGGGGACTATGGCTACACCTTC. It yields the protein CASSLAGDYGYTF. This sequence joins TRBV5-1 and TRBJ1-2; D possibly corresponds to TRBD1 (6 bases). The length of the CDR3 is 13 residues. V shed 0 bases and J shed 3 bases, with 6 bases lying between them. The germline V gene encodes CDR1 SGHRS and CDR2 YFSETQ.

J is TRBJ2-7 and V is TRBV6-5, with TRBD1 as a possible D gene (5 bases). Between the trimmed V and J ends, which lost 6 bases and 7 bases, there was a span of 10 bases. This CDR3 is 11 amino acids long. Germline CDR1 and CDR2: MNHEY and SVGAGI. CDR3 region: CASSWNREQYF. The CDR3, as DNA: TGTGCCAGCAGCTGGAACAGGGAGCAGTACTTC.

Details on this clone: Other nucleotide sequences from this sample produce the same CDR3. V gene TRBV5-1 combines with J gene TRBJ2-7, with D hard to call. From germline, CDR1 is SGHRS and CDR2 YFSETQ. This CDR3 comprises 14 residues. Trimming removed 0 bases from V and 3 bases from J, with 10 bases in between. CDR3 coding DNA: TGCGCCAGCAGCTTGGAAGGCCACCACTACGAGCAGTACTTC. Translated: CASSLEGHHYEQYF.

The V and J genes are TRBV30 and TRBJ1-1; D unresolved. Germline V gene sequence: CDR1 GTSNPN, CDR2 SVGIG (reference sequence). V lost 4 bases and J lost 10, with 13 bases in between. CDR3 length: 11 amino acids. CDR3: CAWTRTAGAFF. The CDR3 region has the DNA TGTGCCTGGACCCGGACGGCTGGAGCTTTCTTT.